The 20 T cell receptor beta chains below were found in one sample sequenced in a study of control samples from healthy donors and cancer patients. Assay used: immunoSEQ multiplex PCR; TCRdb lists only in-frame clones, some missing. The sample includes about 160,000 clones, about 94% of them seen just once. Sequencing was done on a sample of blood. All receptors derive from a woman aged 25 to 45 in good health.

Here the CDR3 DNA reads TGTGCCAGCAGTCCCTCCGGGCCTCACCGGCCCCAGCATTTT. Translation: CASSPSGPHRPQHF. V is TRBV28 and J is TRBJ1-5; D unclear. Deletions cut 5 bases from V and 9 bases from J, with 17 bases between. The V gene's germline CDR1 is MDHEN and CDR2 SYDVKM. The CDR3 has 14 residues.

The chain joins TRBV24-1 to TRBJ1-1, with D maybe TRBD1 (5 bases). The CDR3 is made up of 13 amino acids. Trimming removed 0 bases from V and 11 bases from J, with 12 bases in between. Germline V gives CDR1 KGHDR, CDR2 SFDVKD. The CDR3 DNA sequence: TGTGCCACCAGTGATTTGCTTGGGGCGATTGCTTTCTTT. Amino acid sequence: CATSDLLGAIAFF.

The CDR3 protein is CASSQESSLGQGSGELFF. The CDR3 region has the DNA TGTGCCAGCAGCCAAGAGTCTTCGCTGGGACAGGGGTCCGGGGAGCTGTTTTTT. This chain joins TRBV3-1 (or the pseudogene TRBV3-2) and TRBJ2-2, with 10 bases aligning to TRBD1. Looked up from germline, CDR1 is LGHDT and CDR2 is YNNKEL (reference sequence). V lost 0 bases, J lost 6 bases, and 10 bases stayed unmatched. The CDR3 runs to 18 residues.

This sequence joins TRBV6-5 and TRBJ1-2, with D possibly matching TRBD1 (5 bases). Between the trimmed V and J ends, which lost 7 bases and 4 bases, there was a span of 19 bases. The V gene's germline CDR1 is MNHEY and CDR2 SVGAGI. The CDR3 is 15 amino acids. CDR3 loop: CASTSDWGFSYGYTF. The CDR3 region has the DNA TGTGCCAGCACTTCCGACTGGGGCTTCTCCTATGGCTACACCTTC.

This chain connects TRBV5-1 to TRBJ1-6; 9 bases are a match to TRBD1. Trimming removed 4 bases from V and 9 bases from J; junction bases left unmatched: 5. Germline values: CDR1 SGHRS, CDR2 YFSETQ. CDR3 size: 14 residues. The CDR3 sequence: CASSVGQGGSPLHF. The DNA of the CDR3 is TGCGCCAGCAGCGTGGGACAGGGTGGTTCACCCCTCCACTTT.

CDR3 amino acids: CAWSGGSYNEQFF. The DNA of the CDR3 is TGTGCCTGGAGTGGCGGGTCCTACAATGAGCAGTTCTTC. V gene TRBV30 combines with J gene TRBJ2-1; perhaps TRBD2 as D (5 bases). With 1 base removed from V and 1 base from J, the gap between germline ends came to 5 bases. Germline V lookup: CDR1 GTSNPN, CDR2 SVGIG (reference sequence). This CDR3 contains 13 residues.

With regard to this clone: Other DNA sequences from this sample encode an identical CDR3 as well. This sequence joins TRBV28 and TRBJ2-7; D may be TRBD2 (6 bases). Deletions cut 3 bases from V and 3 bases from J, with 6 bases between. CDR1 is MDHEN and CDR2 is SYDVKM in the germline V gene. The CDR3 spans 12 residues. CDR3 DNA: TGTGCCAGCAGTTTGGGGGGCTACGAGCAGTACTTC. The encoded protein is CASSLGGYEQYF.

The CDR3 protein is CASTPSYNGNEQFF. The CDR3 DNA follows: TGTGCCAGTACCCCCAGTTACAACGGAAATGAGCAGTTCTTC. The J gene is TRBJ2-1, the V gene TRBV19; the D is unclear. Deletions cut 7 bases from V and 7 bases from J, with 17 bases between. CDR3 length: 14 amino acids. CDR1 is LNHDA, CDR2 SQIVND, per germline (reference sequence).

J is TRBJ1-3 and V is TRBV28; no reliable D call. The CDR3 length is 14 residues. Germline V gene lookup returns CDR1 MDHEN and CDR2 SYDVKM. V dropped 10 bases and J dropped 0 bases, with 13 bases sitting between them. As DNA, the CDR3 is TGTGCCACCGATGAAGCCATCTCTGGAAACACCATATATTTT. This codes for CATDEAISGNTIYF.

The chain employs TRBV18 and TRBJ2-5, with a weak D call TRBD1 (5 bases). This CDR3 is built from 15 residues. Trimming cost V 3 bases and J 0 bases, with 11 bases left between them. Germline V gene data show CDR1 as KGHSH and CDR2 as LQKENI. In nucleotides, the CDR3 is TGTGCCAGCTCACCCGTCACGACAGACCAAGAGACCCAGTACTTC. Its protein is CASSPVTTDQETQYF.

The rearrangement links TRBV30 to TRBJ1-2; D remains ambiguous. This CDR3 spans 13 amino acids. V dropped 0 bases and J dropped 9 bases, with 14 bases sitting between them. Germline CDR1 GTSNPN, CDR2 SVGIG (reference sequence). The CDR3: CAWSVSRLHSYTF. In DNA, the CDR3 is TGTGCCTGGAGTGTATCCAGGCTCCACAGCTACACCTTC.

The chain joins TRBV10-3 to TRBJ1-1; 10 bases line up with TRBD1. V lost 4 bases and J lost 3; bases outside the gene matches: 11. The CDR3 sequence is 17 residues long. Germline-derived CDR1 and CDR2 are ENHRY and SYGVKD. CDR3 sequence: CAISARQGALEDTEAFF. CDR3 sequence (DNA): TGTGCCATCAGTGCCCGACAGGGGGCGTTGGAGGACACTGAAGCTTTCTTT.

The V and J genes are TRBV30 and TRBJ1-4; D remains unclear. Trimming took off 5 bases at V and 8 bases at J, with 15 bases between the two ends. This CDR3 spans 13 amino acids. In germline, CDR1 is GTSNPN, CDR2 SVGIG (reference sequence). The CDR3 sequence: CAWADNRSEKLFF. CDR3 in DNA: TGTGCCTGGGCAGACAACCGCTCCGAAAAACTGTTTTTT.

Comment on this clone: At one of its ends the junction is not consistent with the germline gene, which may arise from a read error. CDR3 nucleotides: TGTGCCAGCAGCCTTTCCGGCGAGCTGTTTTTT. This translates into CASSLSGELFF. V usage is TRBV2 and J usage is TRBJ2-2, with D unresolved. The CDR3 is made up of 11 amino acids. CDR1 and CDR2 (germline): SNHLY, FYNNEI.

CDR3 amino acids: CASSASGGGAFSGEAFF. CDR3 in DNA: TGTGCCAGCAGCGCCAGCGGGGGGGGCGCGTTTTCCGGTGAAGCTTTCTTT. The rearrangement joins TRBV9 to TRBJ1-1, with TRBD1 as a possible D gene (6 bases). The CDR3 totals 17 residues. Germline CDR1 is SGDLS and CDR2 is YYNGEE. The ends were cut back, 3 bases at V and 7 bases at J, with 25 bases in the middle.

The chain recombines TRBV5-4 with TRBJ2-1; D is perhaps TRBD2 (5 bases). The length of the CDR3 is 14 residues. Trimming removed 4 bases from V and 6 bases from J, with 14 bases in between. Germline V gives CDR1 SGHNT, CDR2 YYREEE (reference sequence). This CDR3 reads CASSPPDRGNEQFF. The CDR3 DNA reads TGTGCCAGCAGCCCGCCCGACCGGGGCAATGAGCAGTTCTTC.

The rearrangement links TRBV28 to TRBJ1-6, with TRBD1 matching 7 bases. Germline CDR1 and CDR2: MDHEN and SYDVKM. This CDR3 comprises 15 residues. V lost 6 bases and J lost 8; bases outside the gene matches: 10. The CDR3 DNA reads TGTGCCAGCAGGAGAGGAGGGGGCCCTTATTCACCCCTCCACTTT. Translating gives CASRRGGGPYSPLHF.

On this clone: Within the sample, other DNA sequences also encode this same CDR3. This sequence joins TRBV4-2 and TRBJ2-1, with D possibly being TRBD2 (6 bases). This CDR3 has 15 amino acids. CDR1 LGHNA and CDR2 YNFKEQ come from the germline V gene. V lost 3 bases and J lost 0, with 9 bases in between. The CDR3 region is CASSQDSGSYNEQFF. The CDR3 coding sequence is TGTGCCAGCAGCCAGGATAGCGGCTCCTACAATGAGCAGTTCTTC.

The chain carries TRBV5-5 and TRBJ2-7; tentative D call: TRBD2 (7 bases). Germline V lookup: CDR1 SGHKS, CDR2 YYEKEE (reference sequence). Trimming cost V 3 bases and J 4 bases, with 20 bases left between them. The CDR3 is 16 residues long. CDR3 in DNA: TGTGCCAGCAGCTCAGGCCGGGGGGCGAGAACTTACGAGCAGTACTTC. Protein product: CASSSGRGARTYEQYF.

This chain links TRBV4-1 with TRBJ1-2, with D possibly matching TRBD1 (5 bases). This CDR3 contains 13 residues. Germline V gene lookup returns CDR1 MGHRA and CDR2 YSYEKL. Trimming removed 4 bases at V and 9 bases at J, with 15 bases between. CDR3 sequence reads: CASSPQVGESYTF. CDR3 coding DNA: TGCGCCAGCAGCCCCCAAGTGGGGGAGAGCTACACCTTC.